The 18 T cell receptor beta chains below were found in one sample sequenced in a study of OX40 agonist ivuxolimab in advanced cancers. Repertoires were generated with immunoSEQ multiplex PCR, while TCRdb's copy carries only in-frame clones and drops some. The sample includes 50,000 or so clones, around 90% seen only once; the top ten take around 15%. Source: CD4+ or CD8+ T cells sorted from blood, taken in a trial of the OX40 agonist ivuxolimab. These receptors all stem from an adult with an advanced solid tumor such as melanoma, head and neck, liver or kidney cancer.

This sequence joins TRBV19 and TRBJ2-3, with no clear D. Germline V gene sequence: CDR1 LNHDA, CDR2 SQIVND (reference sequence). This CDR3 comprises 13 residues. Trimming removed 5 bases from V and 0 bases from J, with 6 bases in between. CDR3 loop: CASSPTSTDTQYF. In DNA, the CDR3 is TGTGCCAGTAGTCCGACTAGCACAGATACGCAGTATTTT.

V and J are TRBV28 and TRBJ1-5, with D possibly TRBD1 on 6 matching bases. Germline assignment: CDR1 MDHEN and CDR2 SYDVKM. The V gene lost 5 bases and the J gene lost 1 base, with 9 bases spanning the gap. The CDR3 consists of 14 residues. CDR3 sequence: CASSRTGSNQPQHF. DNA of the CDR3: TGTGCCAGCAGTCGTACAGGGAGCAATCAGCCCCAGCATTTT.

Concerning this clone: This CDR3 is also generated by other DNA sequences in the sample. The chain links TRBV19 to TRBJ1-4; a possible D gene is TRBD1 (6 bases). Germline lookup yields CDR1 LNHDA and CDR2 SQIVND (reference sequence). The CDR3 spans 14 residues. Trimming removed 3 bases from V and 1 base from J, with 6 bases in between. The CDR3 region is CASSIRGTNEKLFF. CDR3 DNA sequence: TGTGCCAGTAGTATCAGGGGAACTAATGAAAAACTGTTTTTT.

V gene TRBV6-9 combines with J gene TRBJ1-5, with 7 bases matching TRBD1. J was trimmed by 7 bases and V by 5 bases; bases with no gene match: 8. The CDR3 loop spans 14 amino acids. Germline loops: CDR1 MNHGY, CDR2 SVAAGI. CDR3 in amino acids: CASSPTGSRQPQHF. The CDR3, as DNA: TGTGCCAGCAGTCCGACAGGGTCGAGGCAGCCCCAGCATTTT.

A few counts support this clone. V usage is TRBV19 and J usage is TRBJ1-4; D call uncertain. Trimming took off 3 bases at V and 7 bases at J, with 9 bases between the two ends. The germline CDR1 and CDR2 sequences are LNHDA and SQIVND (reference sequence). The CDR3 runs to 13 residues. This CDR3 reads CASSIGRAEKLFF. CDR3 sequence (DNA): TGTGCCAGTAGTATCGGACGTGCTGAAAAACTGTTTTTT. The entire variable domain, with the rest obtained from reference TRBV19 and TRBJ1-4, is as follows: DGGITQSPKYLFRKEGQNVTLSCEQNLNHDAMYWYRQDPGQGLRLIYYSQIVNDFQKGDIAEGYSVSREKKESFPLTVTSAQKNPTAFYLCASSIGRAEKLFFGSGTQLSVL.

V usage is TRBV5-1 and J usage is TRBJ2-1; 9 bases map to TRBD2. The germline CDR1 and CDR2 sequences are SGHRS and YFSETQ. J was trimmed by 6 bases and V by 3 bases; bases with no gene match: 10. The CDR3 has 16 residues. The CDR3 DNA reads as TGCGCCAGCAGCTGGGTAGCGGGAGATCATGGCAATGAGCAGTTCTTC. Translated: CASSWVAGDHGNEQFF.

V gene TRBV20-1 combines with J gene TRBJ2-3; TRBD2 matches at 7 bases. The CDR3 extends over 11 amino acids. CDR1 is DFQATT and CDR2 is SNEGSKA in the germline V gene (reference sequence). The J segment lost 10 bases and the V segment lost 5 bases, leaving 6 bases of the junction unmatched. The CDR3 DNA follows: TGCAGTGCTCCCTGGGGGGGTGCGCAGTATTTT. Translated: CSAPWGGAQYF.

The chain has TRBV5-1 and TRBJ2-7; perhaps D is TRBD1 or TRBD2 (5 bases each). Between the trimmed V and J ends, which lost 4 bases and 3 bases, there was a span of 11 bases. The CDR3 is made up of 13 amino acids. Germline CDR1 and CDR2: SGHRS and YFSETQ. As DNA, the CDR3 is TGCGCCAGCAGCGTTCGGGACGGCTACGAGCAGTACTTC. This codes for CASSVRDGYEQYF. Filled out from reference TRBV5-1 and TRBJ2-7, the complete variable domain reads KAGVTQTPRYLIKTRGQQVTLSCSPISGHRSVSWYQQTPGQGLQFLFEYFSETQRNKGNFPGRFSGRQFSNSRSEMNVSTLELGDSALYLCASSVRDGYEQYFGPGTRLTVT.

The chain couples TRBV14 to TRBJ2-5, with 7 nucleotides matching TRBD2. Unmatched junction bases numbered 4, after V lost 4 bases and J lost 2 bases. The CDR3 has 14 residues. Germline lookup yields CDR1 SGHDN and CDR2 FVKESK. CDR3 DNA sequence: TGTGCCAGCAGCCGCGGGAGCGCACAAGAGACCCAGTACTTC. Protein: CASSRGSAQETQYF.

The chain couples TRBV11-3 to TRBJ2-7, with a weak D call TRBD2 (6 bases). CDR1 is SGHNT, CDR2 YENEEA, per germline. V gave up 3 bases and J gave up 3 bases, with 9 bases separating them. This CDR3 contains 13 residues. The CDR3 is CASSLGLNYEQYF. DNA for the CDR3: TGTGCCAGCAGCTTGGGACTCAACTACGAGCAGTACTTC.

This clone was observed a single time. This chain uses TRBV5-4 with TRBJ2-7; 7 bases map to TRBD2. Germline V gene data show CDR1 as SGHNT and CDR2 as YYREEE (reference sequence). Trimming at V came to 0 bases and at J to 1 base, leaving 4 bases not matched to a gene. This CDR3 has 15 residues. CDR3 residues: CASSLVGGKSYEQYF. CDR3 nucleotide sequence: TGTGCCAGCAGCTTGGTCGGGGGGAAGTCCTACGAGCAGTACTTC.

The chain has TRBV6-4 and TRBJ1-2; unclear D gene. Trimming shortened V by 6 bases and J by 7 bases, and 15 bases separated the two germline ends. From germline, CDR1 is MRHNA and CDR2 SNTAGT. This CDR3 has 13 amino acids. The CDR3 DNA follows: TGTGCCAGCAGACCGGTCTCGTGGAGTGGCTACACCTTC. The encoded protein is CASRPVSWSGYTF.

This clone occurred a few times. The chain carries TRBV2 and TRBJ2-5; D is uncertain. Germline assignment: CDR1 SNHLY and CDR2 FYNNEI. Trimming took off 4 bases at V and 1 base at J, with 1 base between the two ends. This CDR3 contains 11 residues. CDR3 DNA: TGTGCCAGCAGTGGCCAAGAGACCCAGTACTTC. This translates into CASSGQETQYF.

The chain recombines TRBV10-3 with TRBJ2-3; 11 bases line up with TRBD1. The CDR3 length is 16 residues. With 0 bases clipped from V and 4 bases from J, the junction kept 3 bases outside the gene matches. CDR1 and CDR2 from the germline V gene are ENHRY and SYGVKD. CDR3 sequence reads: CAISESPGQGADTQYF. CDR3 DNA: TGTGCCATCAGTGAGTCACCGGGACAGGGGGCAGATACGCAGTATTTT.

The CDR3 DNA follows: TGTGCCAGCAGCCCTGGGGGCAGGGGTAATGAAAAACTGTTTTTT. Protein: CASSPGGRGNEKLFF. The gene calls are TRBV28 and TRBJ1-4, with D tentatively TRBD1 (6 bases). The CDR3 is 15 residues long. Germline loops: CDR1 MDHEN, CDR2 SYDVKM. Trimming removed 6 bases at V and 4 bases at J, with 15 bases between.

This clone has only one observation. V is TRBV7-3 and J is TRBJ2-3; D assignment may be TRBD1 or TRBD2 (5 bases each). There are 16 residues in the CDR3. The germline CDR1 and CDR2 sequences are SGHTA and FQGTGA. Trimming removed 5 bases at V and 0 bases at J, with 15 bases between. The CDR3 loop is CASSTSGPSSTDTQYF. CDR3 bases: TGTGCCAGCAGCACTTCGGGACCGAGTAGCACAGATACGCAGTATTTT.

The J gene is TRBJ1-5, the V gene TRBV5-6; 8 bases are a match to TRBD1. The trim removed 4 bases at V and 0 bases at J, leaving 12 bases unmatched. Germline V CDR1 and CDR2: SGHDT, YYEEEE. CDR3 length: 18 amino acids. The chain's CDR3 is CASSPPELTGGSNQPQHF. CDR3 sequence (DNA): TGTGCCAGCAGCCCACCAGAACTCACAGGGGGTAGCAATCAGCCCCAGCATTTT.

V is TRBV6-6 and J is TRBJ2-7; 8 bases are shared with TRBD1. Per the germline V gene, CDR1 is MNHNY and CDR2 is SVGAGI (reference sequence). J was trimmed by 1 base and V by 6 bases; bases with no gene match: 8. The CDR3 is 15 amino acids. The CDR3 is CASRPGTGSSYEQYF. The CDR3 region has the DNA TGTGCCAGCAGACCCGGGACAGGCTCATCCTACGAGCAGTACTTC.